Following are 21 T cell receptor beta chains from one sample sequenced in a study of T cells in tuberculosis. Sequenced by immunoSEQ multiplex PCR; TCRdb stores in-frame clones only, minus some. The sample contains some 49,000 clones, about 95% of which appear only once. As for time point: new active TB diagnosis, blood taken before or within 7 days of starting treatment. The sequencing here drew on PBMCs, taken at tuberculosis diagnosis. The receptors stem from an adult with tuberculosis.

The V and J genes are TRBV14 and TRBJ1-2; D is unresolved. Germline assignment: CDR1 SGHDN and CDR2 FVKESK. With 4 bases removed from V and 3 bases from J, the gap between germline ends came to 9 bases. The CDR3 is 13 amino acids. For the CDR3, the DNA is TGTGCCAGCAGCCGAAGGAGCTACTATGGCTACACCTTC. Amino acids: CASSRRSYYGYTF.

The chain uses TRBV28 and TRBJ2-7; 8 bases are a match to TRBD2. The CDR3 spans 14 residues. V shed 10 bases and J 0 bases; nucleotides not matched to a gene: 8. Germline V gene data show CDR1 as MDHEN and CDR2 as SYDVKM. CDR3 DNA sequence: TGTGCCACCACTCGGGGGGGCTCCTCCTACGAGCAGTACTTC. Amino acids: CATTRGGSSYEQYF.

In its sample, this clone was seen once. V and J are TRBV19 and TRBJ1-2; weak D call: TRBD1 (5 bases). The germline CDR1 and CDR2 sequences are LNHDA and SQIVND (reference sequence). V lost 5 bases, J lost 4 bases, and 26 bases lay in between. The CDR3 is 18 residues long. The CDR3 sequence is CASSATGAPHRIGYGYTF. For the CDR3, the DNA is TGTGCCAGTAGTGCCACCGGAGCCCCTCACAGGATAGGCTATGGCTACACCTTC.

The DNA of the CDR3 is TGTGCCCGAGGTGAAACCGGGGAGCTGTTTTTT. It translates to CARGETGELFF. The chain links TRBV30 to TRBJ2-2; D unresolved. CDR1 and CDR2 (germline): GTSNPN, SVGIG (reference sequence). The CDR3 runs 11 residues. The V and J ends lost 8 bases and 5 bases respectively, with 9 bases between them. Supplemented by reference TRBV30 and TRBJ2-2, the full variable domain reads SQTIHQWPATLVQPVGSPLSLECTVEGTSNPNLYWYRQAAGRGLQLLFYSVGIGQISSEVPQNLSASRPQDRQFILSSKKLLLSDSGFYLCARGETGELFFGEGSRLTVL.

V is TRBV6-1 and J is TRBJ1-2, with 7 bases fitting TRBD1. This CDR3 is 14 amino acids long. V trimming: 6 bases; J trimming: 5 bases; junction bases outside the gene matches: 9. Germline assignment: CDR1 MNHNS and CDR2 SASEGT. The CDR3 region has the DNA TGTGCCAGCAGCCAGGGGGTCCGCAGTTATGGCTACACCTTC. Translating gives CASSQGVRSYGYTF.

The rearrangement uses TRBV6-5 and TRBJ2-3, with D maybe TRBD2 (6 bases). CDR3 length: 16 amino acids. The ends were cut back, 0 bases at V and 4 bases at J, with 14 bases in the middle. Germline assignment: CDR1 MNHEY and CDR2 SVGAGI. CDR3 region: CASSYSTGLSSDTQYF. The CDR3 DNA sequence: TGTGCCAGCAGTTACTCGACGGGACTGTCCTCAGATACGCAGTATTTT.

This clone appeared once. This rearrangement joins TRBV5-5 to TRBJ2-7, with D perhaps TRBD1 (5 bases). This CDR3 has 15 amino acids. Germline assignment: CDR1 SGHKS and CDR2 YYEKEE (reference sequence). V was shortened by 4 bases and J by 0 bases, with 14 bases between the two germline ends. The CDR3 protein is CASSQQVLSSYEQYF. The CDR3 coding sequence is TGTGCCAGCAGCCAACAGGTCCTTAGCTCCTACGAGCAGTACTTC.

This clone was observed once. The J gene is TRBJ1-5, the V gene TRBV6-5, with 11 positions matching TRBD1. Per the germline V gene, CDR1 is MNHEY and CDR2 is SVGAGI. V shed 6 bases and J 9 bases; nucleotides not matched to a gene: 10. The CDR3 runs to 15 residues. DNA of the CDR3: TGTGCCAGCAGCCGCTCGGACAGGGGGCAGGCGCCCCAGCATTTT. Translation gives CASSRSDRGQAPQHF.

The rearrangement links TRBV30 to TRBJ2-1; 7 nucleotides line up with TRBD2. The CDR3 length is 14 residues. The J segment lost 10 bases and the V segment lost 6 bases, leaving 15 bases of the junction unmatched. Looked up from germline, CDR1 is GTSNPN and CDR2 is SVGIG (reference sequence). This CDR3 reads CACTRTSSSAEQFF. CDR3 nucleotide sequence: TGTGCCTGTACTCGGACTAGTAGTTCAGCCGAGCAGTTCTTC.

The chain employs TRBV18 and TRBJ1-2; D possibly corresponds to TRBD1 (5 bases). Trimming took off 3 bases at V and 8 bases at J, with 10 bases between the two ends. CDR1 and CDR2 (germline): KGHSH, LQKENI. This CDR3 comprises 12 residues. The CDR3 nucleotides are TGTGCCAGCTCACCGGGACTGGAAGGCTACACCTTC. Translating gives CASSPGLEGYTF.

V and J are TRBV19 and TRBJ1-1; D gene unclear. The CDR3 spans 12 residues. Germline assignment: CDR1 LNHDA and CDR2 SQIVND (reference sequence). The ends were cut back, 10 bases at V and 2 bases at J, with 11 bases in the middle. This CDR3 reads CATALGNTEAFF. CDR3 in DNA: TGTGCCACGGCCTTGGGCAACACTGAAGCTTTCTTT.

The V and J genes are TRBV5-8 and TRBJ1-1, with D perhaps matching TRBD1 (6 bases). Per germline, CDR1 SGHTS and CDR2 YDEGEE. Trimming pared 1 base from V and 5 bases from J, leaving 12 bases between. The CDR3 is made up of 14 amino acids. The CDR3 loop is CASSLTRGYTEAFF. The CDR3 DNA reads as TGTGCCAGCAGCTTGACCAGGGGTTATACTGAAGCTTTCTTT. Full variable domain (outside the CDR3, taken from reference TRBV5-8 and TRBJ1-1): EAGVTQSPTHLIKTRGQQATLRCSPISGHTSVYWYQQALGLGLQFLLWYDEGEERNRGNFPPRFSGRQFPNYSSELNVNALELEDSALYLCASSLTRGYTEAFFGQGTRLTVV.

As DNA, the CDR3 is TGTGCCTGGAGTGGGGACAGGTCCCACTCACCGAGAGATAATGGCTACACCTTC. Its translation: CAWSGDRSHSPRDNGYTF. The rearrangement links TRBV30 to TRBJ1-2; 8 bases are a match to TRBD1. With 1 base clipped from V and 6 bases from J, the junction kept 19 bases outside the gene matches. The CDR3 consists of 18 residues. Per germline, CDR1 GTSNPN and CDR2 SVGIG (reference sequence).

This clone was detected only once. The V and J genes are TRBV5-1 and TRBJ2-2; 9 nucleotides line up with TRBD1. The J segment lost 3 bases and the V segment lost 4 bases, leaving 10 bases of the junction unmatched. Per germline, CDR1 SGHRS and CDR2 YFSETQ. The CDR3 extends over 17 amino acids. CDR3 DNA: TGCGCCAGCAGCCCCTCGTGGGGGACAGGGTACACCGGGGAGCTGTTTTTT. Protein product: CASSPSWGTGYTGELFF.

The rearrangement joins TRBV19 to TRBJ1-5; possibly TRBD1 for D (6 bases). This CDR3 is 15 amino acids long. Between the trimmed V and J ends, which lost 5 bases and 2 bases, there was a span of 13 bases. Germline CDR1 LNHDA, CDR2 SQIVND (reference sequence). The CDR3 region has the DNA TGTGCCAGTAGTGTGGGGGGGGCCGGCAATCAGCCCCAGCATTTT. It is translated as CASSVGGAGNQPQHF.

The chain is built from TRBV13 and TRBJ2-7, with TRBD1 matching over 8 bases. V lost 0 bases, J lost 2 bases, and 0 bases stayed unmatched. The CDR3 runs to 14 residues. Germline CDR1 is PRHDT and CDR2 is FYEKMQ (reference sequence). CDR3: CASSLGGQAYEQYF. CDR3 nucleotide sequence: TGTGCCAGCAGCTTAGGGGGACAGGCCTACGAGCAGTACTTC.

This clone showed up just once. The CDR3 sequence: CASSADYGEQFF. DNA for the CDR3: TGTGCCAGCAGCGCGGACTATGGGGAGCAGTTCTTC. The V call is TRBV7-2, the J call TRBJ2-1, with D possibly matching TRBD2 (6 bases). The CDR3 covers 12 residues. With 5 bases removed from V and 10 bases from J, the gap between germline ends came to 12 bases. The V gene's germline CDR1 is SGHTA and CDR2 FQGNSA.

The chain uses TRBV18 and TRBJ2-7, with D possibly being TRBD1 (6 bases). Looked up from germline, CDR1 is KGHSH and CDR2 is LQKENI. The CDR3 contains 13 residues. Trimming pared 2 bases from V and 2 bases from J, leaving 7 bases between. The CDR3 nucleotides are TGTGCCAGCTCACCAACAGGGACCTACGAGCAGTACTTC. This gives the protein CASSPTGTYEQYF.

This clone was detected only once. The rearrangement links TRBV7-9 to TRBJ1-5, with D maybe TRBD1 (6 bases). Per germline, CDR1 SEHNR and CDR2 FQNEAQ (reference sequence). With 1 base removed from V and 6 bases from J, the gap between germline ends came to 7 bases. The CDR3 runs 13 residues. CDR3: CASSLDRVQPQHF. The DNA for the CDR3 is TGTGCCAGCAGCTTAGACAGGGTTCAGCCCCAGCATTTT.

This chain uses TRBV30 with TRBJ1-2; D not resolved. Trimming removed 0 bases at V and 6 bases at J, with 5 bases between. The CDR3 spans 11 residues. CDR1 GTSNPN and CDR2 SVGIG come from the germline V gene (reference sequence). CDR3 bases: TGTGCCTGGAGTGTACTACATGGCTACACCTTC. Translating gives CAWSVLHGYTF.

This sequence joins TRBV4-1 and TRBJ2-7; no firm D call. Germline assignment: CDR1 MGHRA and CDR2 YSYEKL. The CDR3 runs to 14 residues. The V gene lost 4 bases and the J gene lost 3 bases, with 13 bases spanning the gap. The CDR3 DNA reads TGCGCCAGCAGCCCTTTGACGGCAGGCTACGAGCAGTACTTC. Translation: CASSPLTAGYEQYF.